This T cell receptor beta chain was captured in a study of blood T cell repertoires in COVID-19. The overall study: T cells, B-cell-depleted T cells, or PBMCs provided the cDNA or gDNA that served as material.

Seattle patients were enrolled while actively infected and followed longitudinally. CDR3 length equals 13 residues. Trimming cost V 4 bases and J 2 bases, with 8 bases left between them. The germline V gene has CDR1 KGHSH and CDR2 LQKENI. Authors' methods: Amplification of reference gene primers was used by the study to estimate nucleated cell counts. Only in-frame clones appear in the TCRdb table, and some are missing; sequencing was by immunoSEQ multiplex PCR. V and J calls and clone size are as listed in that table; D and trimming were resolved from the DNA. The sample lists a few hundred thousand clones; around 91% were seen once.

Specimen: peripheral blood. The V gene is TRBV18, the J gene TRBJ1-1; D unclear. This TCR was recovered from an older woman with COVID-19, enrolled during active disease. The CDR3 bases are TGTGCCAGCTCACGAACAGCCAACACTGAAGCTTTCTTT. Translated: CASSRTANTEAFF. Full variable domain (rest looked up from reference TRBV18 and TRBJ1-1): NAGVMQNPRHLVRRRGQEARLRCSPMKGHSHVYWYRQLPEEGLKFMVYLQKENIIDESGMPKERFSAEFPKEGPSILRIQQVVRGDSAAYFCASSRTANTEAFFGQGTRLTVV.